The 26 T cell receptor beta chains below come from one sample, sequenced in a study of regulatory T cells in long-lasting Graves disease. Time point described: newly diagnosed GD, antithyroid drugs for less than 3 months. PBMCs provided the RNA from which the TCR library was made. CDR3-region Arm-PCR and iRepertoire HTBI primers produced the TCR beta libraries. TCRdb re-analysed the multiplex PCR reads in MiXCR, keeping a single row per CDR3 protein. Of around 450,000 distinct CDR3 sequences listed, approximately 15% are singletons. These data also featured in a second study, about T cells in Graves' hyperthyroidism and ophthalmopathy.

Sample: peripheral blood mononuclear cells (PBMCs), taken at new diagnosis, from a patient treated with antithyroid drugs. The source is a woman aged 40 to 49 with Graves disease.

This clonotype was counted between two and nine times. V gene TRBV6-1 combines with J gene TRBJ2-7, with 14 positions matching TRBD2. The CDR3 sequence is 15 residues long. V gave up 7 bases and J gave up 4 bases; unmatched junction bases: 6. From germline, CDR1 is MNHNS and CDR2 SASEGT. The DNA for the CDR3 is TGTGCCAGCAAGGGACTAGCGGGAGCACTTTACGAGCAGTACTTC. This encodes CASKGLAGALYEQYF.

This chain uses TRBV7-2 with TRBJ2-1; 9 nucleotides agree with TRBD1. The length of the CDR3 is 14 residues. CDR1 is SGHTA and CDR2 is FQGNSA in the germline V gene. The V gene end was trimmed by 1 base and the J gene end by 15 bases; junction bases not matched to a gene: 10. The CDR3 is CASSLDNTGGVWFF. Here the CDR3 DNA reads TGTGCCAGCAGCTTAGATAATACAGGGGGCGTTTGGTTCTTC.

Ten or more counts support this clonotype. The chain couples TRBV20-1 to TRBJ2-7; D not certain. The germline gives CDR1 DFQATT, CDR2 SNEGSKA (reference sequence). The CDR3 contains 13 residues. Trimming shortened V by 3 bases and J by 1 base, and 10 bases separated the two germline ends. CDR3 bases: TGCAGTGCTAGTCACAGTCCATCCTACGAGCAGTACTTC. This encodes CSASHSPSYEQYF.

This clonotype came up many times. The rearrangement joins TRBV27 to TRBJ2-3, with D possibly matching TRBD2 (6 bases). CDR1 is MNHEY and CDR2 is SMNVEV in the germline V gene (reference sequence). This CDR3 is built from 16 residues. V shed 5 bases and J shed 1 base, with 16 bases lying between them. CDR3 nucleotide sequence: TGTGCCAGCAGTCCGACCGGGGGAGTGGGCACAGATACGCAGTATTTT. It codes for CASSPTGGVGTDTQYF.

The chain carries TRBV2 and TRBJ1-1, with TRBD1 matching over 8 bases. The CDR3 contains 17 residues. Germline V CDR1 and CDR2: SNHLY, FYNNEI. Losses at the gene ends were 7 bases for V and 0 bases for J; bases not matched to a gene: 13. The CDR3 loop reads CASTAPDRAPMNTEAFF. The CDR3 DNA sequence: TGTGCCAGCACCGCCCCGGACAGGGCACCCATGAACACTGAAGCTTTCTTT.

This chain connects TRBV28 to TRBJ2-7; TRBD2 matches at 10 bases. The V gene's germline CDR1 is MDHEN and CDR2 SYDVKM. J gave up 1 base and V 7 bases, and 13 bases lay outside the gene matches. The CDR3 consists of 17 residues. The CDR3 sequence is CASTKLRTSGLSYEQYF. The CDR3 coding sequence is TGTGCCAGCACTAAACTACGGACTAGCGGATTGTCCTACGAGCAGTACTTC.

This clonotype came up many times. The junction departs from germline at one end; a sequencing error may be responsible. The rearrangement links TRBV7-2 to TRBJ2-7; 7 bases are shared with TRBD2. Germline CDR1 is SGHTA and CDR2 is FQGNSA. The CDR3 has 11 amino acids. DNA for the CDR3: TGTGCCAGCAGCTCAGCATCGGGACTACACTTC. Amino acids: CASSSASGLHF.

This clonotype was seen at least ten times. This chain links TRBV12-3 or TRBV12-4 with TRBJ2-7; D possibly corresponds to TRBD2 (6 bases). With 6 bases removed from V and 9 bases from J, the gap between germline ends came to 21 bases. CDR3 length equals 14 residues. The DNA for the CDR3 is TGTGCCAGCAGCCACTCCGGGACCAGGCGGGGGCAGTACTTC. Amino acid sequence: CASSHSGTRRGQYF.

This clonotype has at least ten counts. This chain joins TRBV28 and TRBJ1-3, with 7 bases lining up with TRBD1. Looked up from germline, CDR1 is MDHEN and CDR2 is SYDVKM. V gave up 8 bases and J gave up 2 bases; unmatched junction bases: 15. The CDR3 contains 17 residues. CDR3: CASRHRGPLWAGNTIYF. The CDR3 DNA reads TGTGCCAGCCGCCACAGGGGTCCCCTCTGGGCTGGAAACACCATATATTTT.

This clonotype turned up a few times. The chain employs TRBV20-1 and TRBJ2-4; the D is unclear. The CDR3 contains 15 residues. Deletions cut 5 bases from V and 0 bases from J, with 14 bases between. Germline loops: CDR1 DFQATT, CDR2 SNEGSKA (reference sequence). The DNA of the CDR3 is TGCAGTGCTCCTTCCTCCGGTTTAGCCAAAAACATTCAGTACTTC. It encodes CSAPSSGLAKNIQYF.

At least ten counts were recorded for this clonotype. V usage is TRBV20-1 and J usage is TRBJ2-1; D is unresolved. Trimming stripped 0 bases from V and 5 bases from J, with 14 bases between. There are 15 residues in the CDR3. Germline V gives CDR1 DFQATT, CDR2 SNEGSKA (reference sequence). The DNA of the CDR3 is TGCAGTGCTAGAGATCTGATAGTTAGCCACAATGAGCAGTTCTTC. Translation: CSARDLIVSHNEQFF.

The rearrangement uses TRBV20-1 and TRBJ1-5; possible D gene TRBD1, 6 bases. The ends were cut back, 3 bases at V and 3 bases at J, with 12 bases in the middle. Germline V lookup: CDR1 DFQATT, CDR2 SNEGSKA (reference sequence). The CDR3 extends over 14 amino acids. This CDR3 reads CSASRTVTNQPQHF. The DNA for the CDR3 is TGCAGTGCTAGTCGGACAGTGACCAATCAGCCCCAGCATTTT.

A few counts support this clonotype. The chain couples TRBV6-2 or TRBV6-3 to TRBJ1-2, with D possibly matching TRBD1 (5 bases). V dropped 4 bases and J dropped 5 bases, with 14 bases sitting between them. CDR3 length: 14 amino acids. The germline V gene has CDR1 MNHEY and CDR2 SVGEGT. As DNA, the CDR3 is TGTGCCAGCAGTTCTTCCGGGACCAGTTATGGCTACACCTTC. Amino acids: CASSSSGTSYGYTF.

This clonotype was counted ten times or more. V and J are TRBV19 and TRBJ2-3; 9 bases are shared with TRBD2. The junction had 5 bases not matched to a gene; V was cut back by 4 bases and J by 3 bases. CDR1 and CDR2 from the germline V gene are LNHDA and SQIVND (reference sequence). The CDR3 runs to 15 residues. The CDR3 is CASSTAGGPTDTQYF. As DNA, the CDR3 is TGTGCCAGTAGTACGGCGGGAGGGCCGACAGATACGCAGTATTTT.

In its sample, this clonotype was seen many times. V is TRBV7-2 and J is TRBJ2-7; the D call may be TRBD1 or TRBD2 (5 bases each). The CDR3 is 17 amino acids. CDR1 SGHTA and CDR2 FQGNSA come from the germline V gene. Deletions cut 1 base from V and 0 bases from J, with 16 bases between. The CDR3, as DNA: TGTGCCAGCAGCTTAGGCTCCGGGACGGCGAGCTCCTACGAGCAGTACTTC. Its protein product is CASSLGSGTASSYEQYF.

The sample holds many counts of this clonotype. The chain combines TRBV3-1 with TRBJ2-1; D call uncertain. This CDR3 spans 12 amino acids. Trimming stripped 1 base from V and 9 bases from J, with 7 bases between. Germline V gene lookup returns CDR1 LGHDT and CDR2 YNNKEL (reference sequence). The CDR3 DNA sequence: TGTGCCAGCAGCCAAGTTGGTCTTGAGCAGTTCTTC. Translated: CASSQVGLEQFF.

This clonotype showed up just a few times. The genes are TRBV7-6 and TRBJ2-1, with a tentative D call TRBD2 (5 bases). V lost 5 bases, J lost 8 bases, and 13 bases lay in between. This CDR3 is 13 amino acids long. Germline CDR1 SGHVS, CDR2 FNYEAQ. This chain's CDR3 is CASSHAGGDEQFF. CDR3 coding DNA: TGTGCCAGCAGCCACGCTGGAGGTGATGAGCAGTTCTTC.

This clonotype was observed a handful of times. The V gene is TRBV5-4, the J gene TRBJ2-7, with a possible D match to TRBD1 (6 bases). This CDR3 contains 15 residues. The germline V gene encodes CDR1 SGHNT and CDR2 YYREEE (reference sequence). V gave up 4 bases and J gave up 0 bases, with 14 bases separating them. CDR3 region: CASSLLGDTSYEQYF. The CDR3 DNA follows: TGTGCCAGCAGCCTCCTCGGGGACACCTCCTACGAGCAGTACTTC. Full variable domain (rest looked up from reference TRBV5-4 and TRBJ2-7): ETGVTQSPTHLIKTRGQQVTLRCSSQSGHNTVSWYQQALGQGPQFIFQYYREEENGRGNFPPRFSGLQFPNYSSELNVNALELDDSALYLCASSLLGDTSYEQYFGPGTRLTVT.

This clonotype was observed at least ten times. The chain combines TRBV28 with TRBJ2-7; 10 nucleotides line up with TRBD2. Trimming took 2 bases from V and 3 from J; bases not matched to a gene: 10. The CDR3 totals 17 residues. Germline CDR1 is MDHEN and CDR2 is SYDVKM. The CDR3 DNA sequence: TGTGCCAGCAGTTTAAGAAGCGGGAGGGCCGAGGGCTACGAGCAGTACTTC. Translation: CASSLRSGRAEGYEQYF.

In the case of this clonotype: A read error may account for a junction end that differs from germline. The J gene is TRBJ2-1, the V gene TRBV12-3 or TRBV12-4, with TRBD2 matching 7 bases. This CDR3 contains 12 residues. The CDR3 loop is CASSSSRGSSIF. CDR3 in DNA: TGTGCCAGCAGTAGTAGCCGCGGGAGTTCGATCTTC.

With regard to this clonotype: This may come from a read error, since a much larger clone is one base off. V and J are TRBV7-9 and TRBJ1-3, with TRBD1 identical over 7 bases. The germline gives CDR1 SEHNR, CDR2 FQNEAQ (reference sequence). CDR3 size: 18 residues. CDR3 in amino acids: CTSSSLLGQEYSGNTIYF. In nucleotides, the CDR3 is TGTACCAGCAGCTCGCTTCTAGGACAGGAGTACTCTGGAAACACCATATATTTT.

Only a few counts were recorded for this clonotype. The junction shows a germline mismatch at one end, possibly a read error. The rearrangement links TRBV6-5 to TRBJ2-1; 8 bases fit TRBD1. The CDR3 loop spans 15 amino acids. In germline, CDR1 is MNHEY, CDR2 SVGAGI. For the CDR3, the DNA is TGTGCCAGCAGTTACGGACAGGGATCCTCCAATGAGCAGTTCTTC. This sequence encodes CASSYGQGSSNEQFF.

This clonotype has a count of ten or more. The chain combines TRBV10-2 with TRBJ1-2; a weak D match, TRBD1 (5 bases). The CDR3 spans 15 residues. V was cut by 3 bases and J by 0 bases, with 11 bases left in between. The germline CDR1 and CDR2 sequences are WSHSY and SAAADI. Written as DNA, the CDR3 is TGCGCCAGCAGTGACCCAGGGTTGGCTAACTATGGCTACACCTTC. Amino acid sequence: CASSDPGLANYGYTF.

There are a few counts of this clonotype. One end of the junction fails to match germline, which may point to a read error. V gene TRBV11-2 combines with J gene TRBJ2-7; D is ambiguous. Per the germline V gene, CDR1 is SGHAT and CDR2 is FQNNGV. This CDR3 has 11 residues. In DNA, the CDR3 is TGTGACAGCAGCTTAGGTTACGAGCAGTACTTC. Translation gives CDSSLGYEQYF. The variable domain in full, with the rest retrieved from reference TRBV11-2 and TRBJ2-7, is EAGVAQSPRYKIIEKRQSVAFWCNPISGHATLYWYQQILGQGPKLLIQFQNNGVVDDSQLPKDRFSAERLKGVDSTLKIQPAKLEDSAVYLCDSSLGYEQYFGPGTRLTVT.

This clonotype was seen only a few times. The chain carries TRBV5-1 and TRBJ1-4; TRBD1 agrees at 7 bases. Germline V gene data show CDR1 as SGHRS and CDR2 as YFSETQ. V was pared by 0 bases and J by 8 bases, with 4 bases of the junction left unmatched. There are 14 residues in the CDR3. CDR3 bases: TGCGCCAGCAGCTTGGGACAGGGAATCGAAAAACTGTTTTTT. This codes for CASSLGQGIEKLFF.

In the case of this clonotype: A much larger clone lies one base from this, so it may be a read error. In this CDR3 the conserved last residue, phenylalanine or tryptophan, is missing, so a read error is likely. V and J are TRBV6-9 and TRBJ2-7, with 12 bases lining up with TRBD2. The germline V gene encodes CDR1 MNHGY and CDR2 SVAAGI. CDR3 length: 16 amino acids. Unmatched junction bases numbered 5, after V lost 3 bases and J lost 2 bases. This chain's CDR3 is CASSYLLAGGPYEQYL. CDR3 DNA: TGTGCCAGCAGTTACTTACTAGCGGGAGGCCCCTACGAGCAGTACCTC.